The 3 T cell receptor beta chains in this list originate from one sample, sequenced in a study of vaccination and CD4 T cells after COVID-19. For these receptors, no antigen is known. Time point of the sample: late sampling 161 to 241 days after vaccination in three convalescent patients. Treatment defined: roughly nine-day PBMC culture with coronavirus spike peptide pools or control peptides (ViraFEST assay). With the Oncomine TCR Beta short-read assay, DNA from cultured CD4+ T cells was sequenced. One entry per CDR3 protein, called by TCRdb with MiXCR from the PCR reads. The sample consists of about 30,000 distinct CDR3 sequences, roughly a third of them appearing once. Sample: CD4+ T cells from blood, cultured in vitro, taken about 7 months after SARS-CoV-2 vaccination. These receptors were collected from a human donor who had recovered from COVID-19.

The CDR3 here is CASSLVQGGPQHF. CDR3 in DNA: TGTGCCAGTAGTCTAGTCCAGGGAGGTCCCCAGCATTTT. The rearrangement uses TRBV19 and TRBJ1-5, with D maybe TRBD1 (5 bases). The CDR3 is 13 residues long. The germline V gene has CDR1 LNHDA and CDR2 SQIVND (reference sequence). Trimming removed 5 bases from V and 10 bases from J, with 15 bases in between.

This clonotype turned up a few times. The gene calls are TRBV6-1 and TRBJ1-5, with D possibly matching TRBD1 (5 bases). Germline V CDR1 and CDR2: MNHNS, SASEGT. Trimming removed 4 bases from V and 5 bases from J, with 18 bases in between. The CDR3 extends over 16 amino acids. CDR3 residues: CASSAEGRLKDQPQHF. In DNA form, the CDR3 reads TGTGCCAGCAGTGCCGAGGGACGCCTCAAAGATCAGCCCCAGCATTTT.

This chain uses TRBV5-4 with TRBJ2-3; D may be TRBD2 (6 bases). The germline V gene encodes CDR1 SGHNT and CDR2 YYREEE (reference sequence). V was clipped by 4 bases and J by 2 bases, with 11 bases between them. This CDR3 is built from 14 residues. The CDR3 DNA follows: TGTGCCAGCAGCCGGAGGGACGCCACAGATACGCAGTATTTT. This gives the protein CASSRRDATDTQYF. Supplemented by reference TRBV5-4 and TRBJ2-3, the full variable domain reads ETGVTQSPTHLIKTRGQQVTLRCSSQSGHNTVSWYQQALGQGPQFIFQYYREEENGRGNFPPRFSGLQFPNYSSELNVNALELDDSALYLCASSRRDATDTQYFGPGTRLTVL.